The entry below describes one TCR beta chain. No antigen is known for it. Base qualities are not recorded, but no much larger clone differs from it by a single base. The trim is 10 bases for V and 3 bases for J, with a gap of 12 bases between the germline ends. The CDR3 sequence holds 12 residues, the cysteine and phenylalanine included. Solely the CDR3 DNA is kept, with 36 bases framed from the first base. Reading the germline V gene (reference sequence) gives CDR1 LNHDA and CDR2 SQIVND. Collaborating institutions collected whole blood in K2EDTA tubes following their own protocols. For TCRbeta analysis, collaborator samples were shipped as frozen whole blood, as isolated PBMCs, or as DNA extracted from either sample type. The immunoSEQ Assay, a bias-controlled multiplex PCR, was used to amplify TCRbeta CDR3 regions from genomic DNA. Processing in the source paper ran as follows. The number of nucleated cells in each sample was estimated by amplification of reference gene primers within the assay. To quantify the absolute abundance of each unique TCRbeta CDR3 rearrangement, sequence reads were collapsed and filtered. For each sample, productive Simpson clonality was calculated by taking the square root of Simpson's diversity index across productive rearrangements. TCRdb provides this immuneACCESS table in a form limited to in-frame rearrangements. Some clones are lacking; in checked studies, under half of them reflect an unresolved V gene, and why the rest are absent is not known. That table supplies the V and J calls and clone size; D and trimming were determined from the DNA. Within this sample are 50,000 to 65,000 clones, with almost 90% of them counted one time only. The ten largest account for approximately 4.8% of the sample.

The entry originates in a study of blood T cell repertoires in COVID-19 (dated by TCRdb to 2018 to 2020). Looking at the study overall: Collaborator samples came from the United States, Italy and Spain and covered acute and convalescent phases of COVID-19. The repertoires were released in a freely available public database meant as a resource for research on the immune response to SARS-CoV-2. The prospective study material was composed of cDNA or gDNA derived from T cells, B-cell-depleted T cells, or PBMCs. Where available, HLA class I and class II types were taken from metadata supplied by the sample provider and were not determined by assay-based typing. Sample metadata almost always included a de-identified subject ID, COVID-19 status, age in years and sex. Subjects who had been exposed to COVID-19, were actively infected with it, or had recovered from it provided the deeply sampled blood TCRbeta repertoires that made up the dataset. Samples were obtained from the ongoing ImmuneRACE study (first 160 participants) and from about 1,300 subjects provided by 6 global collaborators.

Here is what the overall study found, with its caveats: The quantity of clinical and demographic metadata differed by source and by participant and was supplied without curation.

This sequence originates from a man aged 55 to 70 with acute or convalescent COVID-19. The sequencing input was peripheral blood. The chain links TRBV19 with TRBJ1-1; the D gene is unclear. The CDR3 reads CATRKADTEAFF. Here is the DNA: TGTGCCACCAGAAAAGCGGACACTGAAGCTTTCTTT.